The 21 T cell receptor beta chains given below trace back to one sample, sequenced in a study of blood T cell repertoires in COVID-19. Here immunoSEQ multiplex PCR was the method, and the copy in TCRdb shows in-frame clones only, minus some. The table records around 54,000 clones, 90% of them present only once. Sequencing was performed on peripheral blood. These receptors came from a woman between 35 and 50 years old with active COVID-19.

This sequence joins TRBV6-2 or TRBV6-3 and TRBJ2-3; possibly TRBD2 for D (5 bases). CDR1 and CDR2 from the germline V gene are MNHEY and SVGEGT. The germline V and J ends were trimmed by 3 bases and 4 bases, with 8 bases remaining between them. This CDR3 spans 13 amino acids. Written as DNA, the CDR3 is TGTGCCAGCAGTTATCCTAGCTCAGATACGCAGTATTTT. Its translation is CASSYPSSDTQYF.

The chain carries TRBV7-8 and TRBJ1-1, with TRBD1 matching over 7 bases. The CDR3 extends over 16 amino acids. Germline loops: CDR1 SGHVS, CDR2 FQNEAQ. Germline trimming cut 5 bases from V and 4 bases from J; bases unmatched to any gene: 13. DNA for the CDR3: TGTGCCAGCAGCCCCCGGACAGGATCATGGTCCACTGAAGCTTTCTTT. As protein: CASSPRTGSWSTEAFF.

This clone has a handful of counts. The chain links TRBV18 to TRBJ1-2; TRBD1 agrees at 7 bases. V trimming: 3 bases; J trimming: 2 bases; junction bases outside the gene matches: 3. The CDR3 contains 14 residues. Germline values: CDR1 KGHSH, CDR2 LQKENI. The CDR3 protein is CASSPQTGNYGYTF. CDR3 bases: TGTGCCAGCTCACCTCAGACAGGGAACTATGGCTACACCTTC.

V usage is TRBV27 and J usage is TRBJ1-3; D unclear. V lost 2 bases, J lost 0 bases, and 5 bases lay in between. The germline CDR1 and CDR2 sequences are MNHEY and SMNVEV (reference sequence). The length of the CDR3 is 14 residues. The CDR3 spells CASSLTNSGNTIYF. CDR3 DNA sequence: TGTGCCAGCAGTTTAACAAACTCTGGAAACACCATATATTTT.

The V gene is TRBV7-2, the J gene TRBJ1-2, with TRBD1 as a possible D gene (5 bases). This CDR3 is 13 amino acids long. V was clipped by 5 bases and J by 6 bases, with 13 bases between them. Germline CDR1 SGHTA, CDR2 FQGNSA. The CDR3 here is CASSPPGSDGYTF. The CDR3 bases are TGTGCCAGCAGCCCGCCAGGGTCGGATGGCTACACCTTC.

The chain carries TRBV5-4 and TRBJ2-5; 8 bases are a match to TRBD2. The CDR3 contains 14 residues. The ends lost 5 bases at V and 1 base at J; junction bases unmatched: 4. Per germline, CDR1 SGHNT and CDR2 YYREEE (reference sequence). DNA of the CDR3: TGTGCCAGCAGGAGTCTAGCGGGCCAAGAGACCCAGTACTTC. Protein sequence: CASRSLAGQETQYF.

There are a few counts of this clone. The gene calls are TRBV4-1 and TRBJ2-7, with D perhaps matching TRBD2 (7 bases). Germline-derived CDR1 and CDR2 are MGHRA and YSYEKL. The CDR3 consists of 20 residues. The V end was cut by 0 bases, the J end by 0 bases, with 24 bases between. CDR3 DNA sequence: TGCGCCAGCAGCCAAGAACCGGGGGCCCGGGGGGTCAGGAGCTCCTACGAGCAGTACTTC. It encodes CASSQEPGARGVRSSYEQYF.

This chain links TRBV4-3 with TRBJ2-5; D gene unclear. Trimming left V 1 base short and J 5 bases short, with 8 bases between. Germline CDR1 and CDR2: LGHNA and YSLEER. This CDR3 contains 13 residues. CDR3 in DNA: TGCGCCAGCAGCCAAGGAACTCGGGAGACCCAGTACTTC. Translated: CASSQGTRETQYF.

The chain has TRBV5-4 and TRBJ2-1; 10 bases are shared with TRBD2. This CDR3 comprises 12 residues. The germline V gene has CDR1 SGHNT and CDR2 YYREEE (reference sequence). With V trimmed by 4 bases and J by 10 bases, 2 bases remained unmatched. The CDR3 protein is CASSLGLAEQFF. The CDR3 nucleotides read TGTGCCAGCAGCCTGGGACTAGCGGAGCAGTTCTTC.

The CDR3 loop is CAWSVRRSNTEAFF. The CDR3 nucleotides read TGTGCCTGGAGTGTGAGGAGGTCGAACACTGAAGCTTTCTTT. The V call is TRBV30, the J call TRBJ1-1, with D uncertain. Germline V CDR1 and CDR2: GTSNPN, SVGIG (reference sequence). This CDR3 comprises 14 residues. The germline V and J ends were trimmed by 0 bases and 1 base, with 9 bases remaining between them.

This rearrangement joins TRBV30 to TRBJ2-5, with 7 bases aligning to TRBD2. Unmatched junction bases numbered 8, after V lost 2 bases and J lost 5 bases. This CDR3 spans 14 amino acids. Looked up from germline, CDR1 is GTSNPN and CDR2 is SVGIG (reference sequence). Here the CDR3 reads CAWSTASGRETQYF. DNA for the CDR3: TGTGCCTGGAGTACGGCTAGCGGCCGCGAGACCCAGTACTTC. Drawing the rest from reference TRBV30 and TRBJ2-5, the complete variable domain is SQTIHQWPATLVQPVGSPLSLECTVEGTSNPNLYWYRQAAGRGLQLLFYSVGIGQISSEVPQNLSASRPQDRQFILSSKKLLLSDSGFYLCAWSTASGRETQYFGPGTRLLVL.

The CDR3 loop is CASISGRGIGQPQHF. CDR3 nucleotides: TGTGCCAGTATTAGTGGCAGGGGAATTGGTCAGCCCCAGCATTTT. The chain has TRBV19 and TRBJ1-5; TRBD1 is a possible D gene (6 bases). Germline V gives CDR1 LNHDA, CDR2 SQIVND (reference sequence). V was pared by 7 bases and J by 6 bases, with 19 bases between. The length of the CDR3 is 15 residues.

V is TRBV7-2 and J is TRBJ1-5; D gene ambiguous. Deletions cut 4 bases from V and 3 bases from J, with 10 bases between. Germline CDR1 is SGHTA and CDR2 is FQGNSA. The CDR3 runs to 14 residues. Written as DNA, the CDR3 is TGTGCCAGCAGCTCACCCGGGGTCAATCAGCCCCAGCATTTT. Its protein is CASSSPGVNQPQHF.

The chain recombines TRBV19 with TRBJ2-7, with 11 nucleotides matching TRBD1. Germline assignment: CDR1 LNHDA and CDR2 SQIVND (reference sequence). V gave up 3 bases and J gave up 2 bases; unmatched junction bases: 9. The CDR3 totals 17 residues. For the CDR3, the DNA is TGTGCCAGTAGTATTGGGACAGGGGGAGCTTCCCCCTACGAGCAGTACTTC. Amino acid sequence: CASSIGTGGASPYEQYF.

V is TRBV6-6 and J is TRBJ1-5; 8 nucleotides match TRBD1. The length of the CDR3 is 14 residues. Losses at the gene ends were 5 bases for V and 5 bases for J; bases not matched to a gene: 5. From germline, CDR1 is MNHNY and CDR2 SVGAGI (reference sequence). In DNA form, the CDR3 reads TGTGCCAGCAGTCCGGACAGGGACGATCAGCCCCAGCATTTT. It yields the protein CASSPDRDDQPQHF.

This chain links TRBV5-8 with TRBJ1-2; no definite D call. In germline, CDR1 is SGHTS, CDR2 YDEGEE. Between the trimmed V and J ends, which lost 2 bases and 5 bases, there was a span of 19 bases. This CDR3 contains 16 residues. In nucleotides, the CDR3 is TGTGCCAGCAGCTTTATTGAGGCCACGGGAACTTATGGCTACACCTTC. It encodes CASSFIEATGTYGYTF.

J is TRBJ2-1 and V is TRBV7-9, with D perhaps TRBD1 (6 bases). V shed 4 bases and J shed 11 bases, with 12 bases lying between them. Germline loops: CDR1 SEHNR, CDR2 FQNEAQ (reference sequence). This CDR3 region has 12 residues. The DNA of the CDR3 is TGTGCCAGCAGCTCCAGGGGAATTCAGCAGTTCTTC. Translated, it gives CASSSRGIQQFF.

Only one count was recorded for this clone. The chain recombines TRBV6-1 with TRBJ2-3, with D perhaps TRBD2 (5 bases). Germline CDR1 is MNHNS and CDR2 is SASEGT. There are 15 residues in the CDR3. Trimming left V 2 bases short and J 0 bases short, with 9 bases between. The CDR3 is CASSESRTSTDTQYF. CDR3 in DNA: TGTGCCAGCAGTGAATCAAGGACTAGCACAGATACGCAGTATTTT.

J is TRBJ2-2 and V is TRBV5-5, with TRBD1 identical over 9 bases. J was trimmed by 7 bases and V by 6 bases; bases with no gene match: 7. Germline V gene sequence: CDR1 SGHKS, CDR2 YYEKEE (reference sequence). The CDR3 loop spans 14 amino acids. DNA of the CDR3: TGTGCCAGCACCCCACAGGGGGCGGGCGGGGAGCTGTTTTTT. Protein: CASTPQGAGGELFF.

In this sample, this clone turned up once. This chain joins TRBV6-6 and TRBJ1-4, with unresolved D. Germline CDR1 and CDR2: MNHNY and SVGAGI (reference sequence). Trimming pared 2 bases from V and 13 bases from J, leaving 14 bases between. The CDR3 loop spans 13 amino acids. The CDR3 region is CASSYLLRERLFF. The CDR3 nucleotides read TGTGCCAGCAGTTACCTCCTCCGGGAGAGACTGTTTTTT.

This sequence joins TRBV11-3 and TRBJ2-3, with D tentatively TRBD1 (5 bases). Trimming took 1 base from V and 1 from J, leaving 6 bases between them. Looked up from germline, CDR1 is SGHNT and CDR2 is YENEEA. The CDR3 runs 14 residues. CDR3 residues: CASSLVQGTDTQYF. CDR3 bases: TGTGCCAGCAGCTTAGTACAGGGCACAGATACGCAGTATTTT.